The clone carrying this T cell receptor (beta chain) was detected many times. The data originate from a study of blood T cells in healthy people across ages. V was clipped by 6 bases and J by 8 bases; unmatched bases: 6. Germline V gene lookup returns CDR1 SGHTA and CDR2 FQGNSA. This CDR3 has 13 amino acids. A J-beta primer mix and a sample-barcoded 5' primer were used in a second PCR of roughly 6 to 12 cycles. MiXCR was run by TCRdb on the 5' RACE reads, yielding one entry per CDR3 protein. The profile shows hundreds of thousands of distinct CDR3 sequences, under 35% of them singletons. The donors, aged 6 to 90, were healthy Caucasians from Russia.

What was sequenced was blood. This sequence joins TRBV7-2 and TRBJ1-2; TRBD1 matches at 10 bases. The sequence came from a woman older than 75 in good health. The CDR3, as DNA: TGTGCCAGCAGGATGACAGGGGGCCGGGGCTACACCTTC. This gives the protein CASRMTGGRGYTF.